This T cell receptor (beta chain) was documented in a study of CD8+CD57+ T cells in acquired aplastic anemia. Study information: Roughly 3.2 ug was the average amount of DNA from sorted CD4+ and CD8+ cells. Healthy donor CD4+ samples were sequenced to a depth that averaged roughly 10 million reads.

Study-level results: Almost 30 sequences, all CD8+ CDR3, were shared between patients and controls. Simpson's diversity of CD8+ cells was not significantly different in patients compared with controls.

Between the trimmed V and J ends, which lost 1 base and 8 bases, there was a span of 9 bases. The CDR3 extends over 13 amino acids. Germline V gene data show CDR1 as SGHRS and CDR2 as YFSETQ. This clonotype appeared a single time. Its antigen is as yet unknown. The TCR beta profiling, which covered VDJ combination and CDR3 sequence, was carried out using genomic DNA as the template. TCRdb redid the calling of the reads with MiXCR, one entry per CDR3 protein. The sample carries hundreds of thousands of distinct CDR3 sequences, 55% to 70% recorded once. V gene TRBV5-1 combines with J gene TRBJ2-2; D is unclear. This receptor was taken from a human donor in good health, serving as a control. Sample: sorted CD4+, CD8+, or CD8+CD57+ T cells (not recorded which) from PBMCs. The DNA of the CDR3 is TGCGCCAGCAGCTTGATTCAGGCTGGGGAGCTGTTTTTT. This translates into CASSLIQAGELFF.